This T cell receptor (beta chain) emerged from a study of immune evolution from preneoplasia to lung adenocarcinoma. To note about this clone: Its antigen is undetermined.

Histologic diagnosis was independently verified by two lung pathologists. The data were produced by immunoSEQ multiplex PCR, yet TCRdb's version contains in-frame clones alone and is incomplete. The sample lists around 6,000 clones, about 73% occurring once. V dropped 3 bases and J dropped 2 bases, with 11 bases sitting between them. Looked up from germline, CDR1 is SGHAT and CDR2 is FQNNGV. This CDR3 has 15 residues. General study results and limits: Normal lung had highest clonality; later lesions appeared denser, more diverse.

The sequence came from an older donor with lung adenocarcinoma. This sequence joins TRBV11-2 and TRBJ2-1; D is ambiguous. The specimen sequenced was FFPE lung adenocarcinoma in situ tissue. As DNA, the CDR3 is TGTGCCAGCAGCTTCTACTTATCCCCCTACAATGAGCAGTTCTTC. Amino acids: CASSFYLSPYNEQFF. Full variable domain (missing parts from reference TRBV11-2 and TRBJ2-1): EAGVAQSPRYKIIEKRQSVAFWCNPISGHATLYWYQQILGQGPKLLIQFQNNGVVDDSQLPKDRFSAERLKGVDSTLKIQPAKLEDSAVYLCASSFYLSPYNEQFFGPGTRLTVL.